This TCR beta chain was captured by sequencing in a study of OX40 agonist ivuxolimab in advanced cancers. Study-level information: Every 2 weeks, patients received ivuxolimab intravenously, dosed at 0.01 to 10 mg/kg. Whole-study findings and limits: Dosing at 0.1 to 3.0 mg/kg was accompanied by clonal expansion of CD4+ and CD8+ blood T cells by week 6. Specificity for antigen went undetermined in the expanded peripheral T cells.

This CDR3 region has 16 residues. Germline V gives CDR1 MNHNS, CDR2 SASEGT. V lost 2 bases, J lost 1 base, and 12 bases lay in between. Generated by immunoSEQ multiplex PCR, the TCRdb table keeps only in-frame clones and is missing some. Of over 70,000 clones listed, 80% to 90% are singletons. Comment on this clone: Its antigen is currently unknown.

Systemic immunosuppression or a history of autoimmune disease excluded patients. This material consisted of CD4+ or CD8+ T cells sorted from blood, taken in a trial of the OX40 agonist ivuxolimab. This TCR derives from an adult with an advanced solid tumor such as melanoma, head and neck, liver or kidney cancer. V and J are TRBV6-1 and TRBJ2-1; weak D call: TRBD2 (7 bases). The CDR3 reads CASSERGAGSYNEQFF. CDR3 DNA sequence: TGTGCCAGCAGTGAACGGGGGGCAGGTTCCTACAATGAGCAGTTCTTC.